These 24 T cell receptor beta chains share one sample of origin, sequenced in a study of cytomegalovirus exposure and HLA in healthy donors. The primer mix had 60 Vbeta and 13 Jbeta primers. Measured with immunoSEQ multiplex PCR; TCRdb has only the in-frame clones, and not every one. The table has 140,000 to 150,000 clones, 80% to 90% seen once. The specimen was PBMCs. The receptors were sampled from a woman aged 40-49 years in good health and CMV-seropositive.

This sequence joins TRBV27 and TRBJ1-2, with D hard to call. Germline assignment: CDR1 MNHEY and CDR2 SMNVEV (reference sequence). Trimming cost V 0 bases and J 8 bases, with 16 bases left between them. The CDR3 runs 15 residues. The CDR3 DNA is TGTGCCAGCAGTTTATCCCTGGGCCATCCGGGGGGCTACACCTTC. As protein: CASSLSLGHPGGYTF.

The rearrangement uses TRBV7-3 and TRBJ2-5; TRBD2 agrees at 10 bases. CDR1 is SGHTA, CDR2 FQGTGA, per germline. The CDR3 consists of 15 residues. V gave up 0 bases and J gave up 5 bases; unmatched junction bases: 3. CDR3 DNA: TGTGCCAGCAGCTTAACAGCGGGGGGGCCGGAGACCCAGTACTTC. It codes for CASSLTAGGPETQYF.

V usage is TRBV28 and J usage is TRBJ2-2; TRBD2 matches 11 bases. This CDR3 is built from 18 residues. Looked up from germline, CDR1 is MDHEN and CDR2 is SYDVKM. The J segment lost 0 bases and the V segment lost 5 bases, leaving 8 bases of the junction unmatched. The CDR3 is CASSVLASGRPNTGELFF. For the CDR3, the DNA is TGTGCCAGCAGTGTGCTGGCTAGCGGGAGGCCGAACACCGGGGAGCTGTTTTTT. The entire variable domain, with the rest obtained from reference TRBV28 and TRBJ2-2, is as follows: DVKVTQSSRYLVKRTGEKVFLECVQDMDHENMFWYRQDPGLGLRLIYFSYDVKMKEKGDIPEGYSVSREKKERFSLILESASTNQTSMYLCASSVLASGRPNTGELFFGEGSRLTVL.

This sequence joins TRBV6-4 and TRBJ1-2; TRBD1 might be the D (6 bases). Per germline, CDR1 MRHNA and CDR2 SNTAGT. This CDR3 region has 13 residues. V dropped 3 bases and J dropped 8 bases, with 13 bases sitting between them. The CDR3 protein is CASSEGGASGYTF. As DNA, the CDR3 is TGTGCCAGCAGTGAAGGGGGGGCCAGCGGCTACACCTTC.

This clone was counted a single time. The chain has TRBV27 and TRBJ2-3; TRBD1 agrees at 8 bases. V gave up 4 bases and J gave up 4 bases; unmatched junction bases: 13. Germline V CDR1 and CDR2: MNHEY, SMNVEV (reference sequence). CDR3 length: 17 amino acids. CDR3 amino acids: CASSSLQTGVGPDTQYF. CDR3 sequence (DNA): TGTGCCAGCAGTTCCTTACAGACAGGGGTTGGCCCAGATACGCAGTATTTT.

The chain carries TRBV2 and TRBJ1-3; D uncertain. The CDR3 has 16 residues. Trimming left V 6 bases short and J 0 bases short, with 15 bases between. Per germline, CDR1 SNHLY and CDR2 FYNNEI. The CDR3 spells CASSYYSYASGNTIYF. For the CDR3, the DNA is TGTGCCAGCAGCTACTACTCATACGCCTCTGGAAACACCATATATTTT.

As concerns this clone: A junction boundary mismatches the germline segment, possibly from a read error. The chain has TRBV18 and TRBJ2-4, with TRBD2 identical over 11 bases. The CDR3 covers 17 residues. CDR1 is KGHSH and CDR2 is LQKENI in the germline V gene. In DNA, the CDR3 is TGTGCCAGCTCACCTTTTGATAAACAGGGACTAGCGGACTTACTACACTTC. This translates into CASSPFDKQGLADLLHF.

The chain joins TRBV9 to TRBJ2-1; TRBD2 agrees at 11 bases. Germline trimming cut 3 bases from V and 2 bases from J; bases unmatched to any gene: 4. The length of the CDR3 is 16 residues. Germline values: CDR1 SGDLS, CDR2 YYNGEE. In DNA form, the CDR3 reads TGTGCCAGCAGCGACCGACTAGCGGGAACCTACAATGAGCAGTTCTTC. It specifies CASSDRLAGTYNEQFF.

This clone has more than one count but fewer than ten. The chain has TRBV5-8 and TRBJ1-4; perhaps TRBD1 as D (5 bases). The CDR3 is 15 amino acids. From germline, CDR1 is SGHTS and CDR2 YDEGEE. With 0 bases removed from V and 5 bases from J, the gap between germline ends came to 11 bases. CDR3 DNA sequence: TGTGCCAGCAGCTTGGTTCAGGGTCCCAATGAAAAACTGTTTTTT. It translates to CASSLVQGPNEKLFF. Full variable domain (outside the CDR3, taken from reference TRBV5-8 and TRBJ1-4): EAGVTQSPTHLIKTRGQQATLRCSPISGHTSVYWYQQALGLGLQFLLWYDEGEERNRGNFPPRFSGRQFPNYSSELNVNALELEDSALYLCASSLVQGPNEKLFFGSGTQLSVL.

The rearrangement joins TRBV27 to TRBJ1-2, with 12 bases fitting TRBD1. Germline values: CDR1 MNHEY, CDR2 SMNVEV (reference sequence). V was clipped by 4 bases and J by 6 bases; unmatched bases: 12. The CDR3 is made up of 17 amino acids. The CDR3 here is CASSSLGTGGALHGYTF. The CDR3 nucleotides are TGTGCCAGCAGTTCGCTTGGGACAGGGGGCGCTCTTCATGGCTACACCTTC.

This clone was seen a few times. The rearrangement joins TRBV4-2 to TRBJ2-1; no clear D. V was shortened by 1 base and J by 4 bases, with 2 bases between the two germline ends. The CDR3 covers 12 residues. Germline V CDR1 and CDR2: LGHNA, YNFKEQ. This chain's CDR3 is CASSQAYNEQFF. The CDR3, as DNA: TGTGCCAGCAGCCAAGCATACAATGAGCAGTTCTTC.

The CDR3 sequence: CASSPPDFSYNEQFF. The CDR3, as DNA: TGTGCCAGCAGCCCACCGGACTTCTCCTACAATGAGCAGTTCTTC. The chain has TRBV7-9 and TRBJ2-1; perhaps TRBD2 as D (5 bases). The germline V gene encodes CDR1 SEHNR and CDR2 FQNEAQ (reference sequence). The CDR3 runs 15 residues. Trimming stripped 5 bases from V and 0 bases from J, with 11 bases between.

This chain connects TRBV5-1 to TRBJ1-3; 9 bases map to TRBD1. In germline, CDR1 is SGHRS, CDR2 YFSETQ. The CDR3 sequence is 16 residues long. Trimming at V came to 4 bases and at J to 2 bases, leaving 7 bases not matched to a gene. The CDR3 sequence: CASSLRTGDPGNTIYF. DNA of the CDR3: TGCGCCAGCAGCCTACGGACAGGGGACCCTGGAAACACCATATATTTT.

This clone occurred a few times. The rearrangement links TRBV6-1 to TRBJ1-4; no definite D call. The CDR3 totals 14 residues. With 2 bases removed from V and 8 bases from J, the gap between germline ends came to 12 bases. CDR1 and CDR2 (germline): MNHNS, SASEGT. The CDR3 spells CASSERARGEKLFF. The CDR3 region has the DNA TGTGCCAGCAGTGAAAGGGCCCGCGGGGAAAAACTGTTTTTT.

This clone was recorded only once. The chain employs TRBV30 and TRBJ2-5; the match to TRBD1 covers 7 bases. The CDR3 consists of 12 residues. In germline, CDR1 is GTSNPN, CDR2 SVGIG (reference sequence). V lost 3 bases to trimming and J lost 4 bases; unmatched junction nucleotides: 2. The CDR3 DNA follows: TGTGCCTGGAGCAACAGGGGAGAGACCCAGTACTTC. It yields the protein CAWSNRGETQYF.

The chain uses TRBV27 and TRBJ2-1, with 9 bases aligning to TRBD1. Germline values: CDR1 MNHEY, CDR2 SMNVEV (reference sequence). V gave up 7 bases and J gave up 1 base; unmatched junction bases: 11. The CDR3 has 17 residues. DNA for the CDR3: TGTGCCAGCACTCCTTTACAGGGGGCGCGGTCCTACAATGAGCAGTTCTTC. This codes for CASTPLQGARSYNEQFF.

The chain links TRBV9 to TRBJ1-6, with 7 nucleotides matching TRBD1. Germline V CDR1 and CDR2: SGDLS, YYNGEE. The CDR3 totals 14 residues. The V and J ends lost 3 bases and 7 bases, in that order; junction bases with no gene match: 4. CDR3 loop: CASSETGLNSPLHF. The CDR3 DNA follows: TGTGCCAGCAGCGAGACAGGGTTGAATTCACCCCTCCACTTT.

The chain carries TRBV5-4 and TRBJ2-7, with 7 bases aligning to TRBD2. The CDR3 is 15 residues long. The J segment lost 5 bases and the V segment lost 4 bases, leaving 12 bases of the junction unmatched. Per the germline V gene, CDR1 is SGHNT and CDR2 is YYREEE (reference sequence). Here the CDR3 reads CASSGAREGRDEQYF. The CDR3 region has the DNA TGTGCCAGCAGCGGGGCCAGGGAAGGGAGGGACGAGCAGTACTTC.

This chain joins TRBV10-3 and TRBJ2-3; 10 nucleotides line up with TRBD2. Trimming took 7 bases from V and 4 from J; bases not matched to a gene: 11. The CDR3 has 16 amino acids. The germline V gene has CDR1 ENHRY and CDR2 SYGVKD. CDR3 region: CAITNSLAGVADTQYF. The CDR3 nucleotides are TGTGCCATCACTAACTCCCTAGCGGGGGTCGCAGATACGCAGTATTTT.

The gene calls are TRBV13 and TRBJ2-1, with TRBD2 as a possible D gene (6 bases). The V and J ends lost 5 bases and 6 bases respectively, with 11 bases between them. This CDR3 has 13 residues. Per germline, CDR1 PRHDT and CDR2 FYEKMQ (reference sequence). CDR3 protein: CASSPGTFNEQFF. CDR3 sequence (DNA): TGTGCCAGCAGCCCCGGGACTTTCAATGAGCAGTTCTTC.

The genes are TRBV9 and TRBJ2-5, with TRBD2 identical over 11 bases. From germline, CDR1 is SGDLS and CDR2 YYNGEE. Trimming at V came to 5 bases and at J to 1 base, leaving 4 bases not matched to a gene. This CDR3 is built from 15 residues. The CDR3 DNA reads TGTGCCAGCAGTTTAGCGGGAGGGCGCCAAGAGACCCAGTACTTC. Its protein product is CASSLAGGRQETQYF.

This clone was observed a handful of times. V is TRBV4-3 and J is TRBJ2-1; TRBD2 matches 10 bases. With V trimmed by 1 base and J by 5 bases, 5 bases remained unmatched. The CDR3 consists of 16 residues. Germline loops: CDR1 LGHNA, CDR2 YSLEER. DNA for the CDR3: TGCGCCAGCAGCCAAGGGCGCCTAGCGGGGGACAATGAGCAGTTCTTC. It translates to CASSQGRLAGDNEQFF.

The gene calls are TRBV10-2 and TRBJ2-7; D not certain. Germline V gene lookup returns CDR1 WSHSY and CDR2 SAAADI. CDR3 size: 11 residues. V was pared by 5 bases and J by 3 bases, with 5 bases between. CDR3 residues: CASSPGYEQYF. CDR3 coding DNA: TGCGCCAGCAGTCCGGGCTACGAGCAGTACTTC.

The chain combines TRBV6-5 with TRBJ1-3; D ambiguous. Germline-derived CDR1 and CDR2 are MNHEY and SVGAGI. Between the trimmed V and J ends, which lost 6 bases and 4 bases, there was a span of 10 bases. The CDR3 is 13 residues long. The CDR3 reads CASSPDRGNTIYF. The CDR3, as DNA: TGTGCCAGCAGCCCCGATCGGGGAAACACCATATATTTT.